In this sample, the clone carrying this T cell receptor (beta chain) turned up a few times. Its target is not known. A single record per CDR3 protein comes from TCRdb applying MiXCR to the reads. This sample has about 890,000 distinct CDR3 sequences, with 25% to 40% found just once. The sample belongs to a study of T cell repertoires in cytomegalovirus infection. Study conclusions and caveats: HLA-C-restricted CMV clonotypes gave the most frequent clonotype in two of eight donors.

This receptor was identified in a human donor in good health (CMV status not recorded). Some clones in this sample may be carry-over from other donors' samples. Sequencing used cultured CD8+ T cells from PBMCs, obtained from culture after CMV antigen stimulation.

The CDR3 protein is CSAELAGGLNEQFF. The CDR3 coding sequence is TGCAGTGCTGAACTAGCGGGGGGGCTCAATGAGCAGTTCTTC. The rearrangement links TRBV20-1 to TRBJ2-1, with 13 nucleotides matching TRBD2. V lost 5 bases, J lost 6 bases, and 4 bases stayed unmatched. The CDR3 extends over 14 amino acids. Germline lookup yields CDR1 DFQATT and CDR2 SNEGSKA (reference sequence).